The 20 T cell receptor beta chains in this list originate from one sample, sequenced in a study of beta chain features in type 1 diabetes. The investigators reverse transcribed all of the isolated RNA, so they sequenced expressed TCRB transcripts. Profiling relied on immunoSEQ multiplex PCR, and the TCRdb table lists in-frame clones only, not all of them. This table holds about 150,000 clones, 10% found once. What was sequenced was naive CD4+ T cells from blood. Receptors originate from a man between 18 and 35 years old in good health.

This clone was picked up a small number of times. The CDR3 sequence: CAWCRASGLYEQYF. Written as DNA, the CDR3 is TGTGCCTGGTGCAGGGCCTCCGGCCTCTACGAGCAGTACTTC. The chain joins TRBV30 to TRBJ2-7, with a possible D match to TRBD1 (5 bases). The V gene lost 5 bases and the J gene lost 3 bases, with 17 bases spanning the gap. CDR3 length: 14 amino acids. The germline V gene has CDR1 GTSNPN and CDR2 SVGIG (reference sequence).

J is TRBJ2-1 and V is TRBV4-3; 9 nucleotides match TRBD2. V was pared by 0 bases and J by 8 bases, with 8 bases of the junction left unmatched. The CDR3 consists of 16 residues. Germline lookup yields CDR1 LGHNA and CDR2 YSLEER. The CDR3 here is CASSQDRGGGAYEQFF. As DNA, the CDR3 is TGCGCCAGCAGCCAAGATAGGGGCGGGGGGGCCTATGAGCAGTTCTTC.

This rearrangement joins TRBV5-4 to TRBJ1-1; TRBD1 might be the D (6 bases). CDR3 length: 15 amino acids. The V end lost 4 bases, the J end lost 4 bases, and 17 bases lay between the germline ends. Germline CDR1 and CDR2: SGHNT and YYREEE (reference sequence). This CDR3 is CASSQDSGEGTEAFF. Written as DNA, the CDR3 is TGTGCCAGCAGCCAAGACTCAGGGGAGGGCACTGAAGCTTTCTTT.

The table lists this clone with a few counts. The rearrangement joins TRBV11-2 to TRBJ2-3; 7 bases match TRBD2. The CDR3 runs to 17 residues. V lost 1 base, J lost 4 bases, and 11 bases stayed unmatched. Germline V lookup: CDR1 SGHAT, CDR2 FQNNGV. CDR3: CASSLGTRVSVADTQYF. The CDR3 DNA is TGTGCCAGCAGCTTAGGGACTAGAGTTTCTGTCGCAGATACGCAGTATTTT.

Remarks on this clone: It is unclear where the CDR3 begins or ends on the DNA, so no DNA is shown, and the CDR3 is as TCRdb lists it. The chain joins TRBV4-1 to TRBJ2-3; the table names TRBD1, a call not compared with the DNA. Germline CDR1 and CDR2: MGHRA and YSYEKL. The CDR3 is 14 residues long, counting both termini. The CDR3 loop is CASSQVVGRGIRYF.

The chain links TRBV7-9 to TRBJ1-2; a possible D gene is TRBD1 (5 bases). The CDR3 totals 14 residues. Germline loops: CDR1 SEHNR, CDR2 FQNEAQ (reference sequence). Trimming stripped 2 bases from V and 4 bases from J, with 11 bases between. The CDR3 coding sequence is TGTGCCAGCAGCTTAATAGGGGAAGGCTATGGCTACACCTTC. Protein sequence: CASSLIGEGYGYTF.

The chain combines TRBV4-3 with TRBJ1-4; the D gene is possibly TRBD1 (5 bases). This CDR3 has 15 residues. The germline V and J ends were trimmed by 1 base and 10 bases, with 16 bases remaining between them. Germline assignment: CDR1 LGHNA and CDR2 YSLEER. CDR3 amino acids: CASSQAGSGKRKLFF. The DNA for the CDR3 is TGCGCCAGCAGCCAAGCTGGGTCAGGGAAAAGAAAACTGTTTTTT.

J is TRBJ1-5 and V is TRBV5-6, with D perhaps matching TRBD1 (5 bases). This CDR3 spans 12 amino acids. Per germline, CDR1 SGHDT and CDR2 YYEEEE. V was cut by 2 bases and J by 6 bases, with 6 bases left in between. CDR3 region: CASSFRGQPQHF. DNA of the CDR3: TGTGCCAGCAGCTTTAGGGGTCAGCCCCAGCATTTT.

This clone was seen only a few times. J is TRBJ2-7 and V is TRBV18; 11 nucleotides line up with TRBD1. CDR3 length: 15 amino acids. The V and J ends lost 3 bases and 5 bases, in that order; junction bases with no gene match: 6. The germline gives CDR1 KGHSH, CDR2 LQKENI. The CDR3 coding sequence is TGTGCCAGCTCACCCGGGACAGGGGGTTCGGACGAGCAGTACTTC. Its protein is CASSPGTGGSDEQYF.

The chain has TRBV11-3 and TRBJ2-1; 8 positions match TRBD1. V shed 5 bases, J shed 8 bases, and the junction held 8 bases outside the gene matches. The CDR3 totals 14 residues. Germline loops: CDR1 SGHNT, CDR2 YENEEA. As DNA, the CDR3 is TGTGCCAGCAGCGCAAATCAGGGGGCCGATGAGCAGTTCTTC. Translated, it gives CASSANQGADEQFF.

In this sample, this clone turned up a few times. The CDR3 reads CASSEGGAADTQYF. The CDR3 DNA reads TGCGCCAGCAGCGAGGGGGGGGCCGCAGATACGCAGTATTTT. The V and J genes are TRBV5-1 and TRBJ2-3, with D perhaps matching TRBD2 (7 bases). Germline CDR1 SGHRS, CDR2 YFSETQ. The CDR3 contains 14 residues. Trimming left V 4 bases short and J 4 bases short, with 13 bases between.

This clone was counted between two and nine times. V usage is TRBV19 and J usage is TRBJ2-1; TRBD1 might be the D (6 bases). Trimming took off 9 bases at V and 5 bases at J, with 23 bases between the two ends. The CDR3 has 16 residues. Germline V gene data show CDR1 as LNHDA and CDR2 as SQIVND (reference sequence). The DNA for the CDR3 is TGTGCCAGCCAGATAGTGGGGCAGGGGCCCCACAATGAGCAGTTCTTC. Translating it yields CASQIVGQGPHNEQFF.

V and J are TRBV4-2 and TRBJ2-1, with 9 bases identical to TRBD2. The V gene end was trimmed by 3 bases and the J gene end by 4 bases; junction bases not matched to a gene: 4. This CDR3 comprises 15 residues. Looked up from germline, CDR1 is LGHNA and CDR2 is YNFKEQ. The CDR3 spells CASSQGTSPYNEQFF. In nucleotides, the CDR3 is TGTGCCAGCAGCCAGGGGACTAGCCCTTACAATGAGCAGTTCTTC.

This clone showed up just a few times. The CDR3 region has the DNA TGTGCCAGCAGCTTAGCGCTTCGGGTTAGCAATCAGCCCCAGCATTTT. The encoded protein is CASSLALRVSNQPQHF. The gene calls are TRBV7-2 and TRBJ1-5, with D uncertain. The germline V gene encodes CDR1 SGHTA and CDR2 FQGNSA. CDR3 length: 16 amino acids. V was cut by 0 bases and J by 0 bases, with 9 bases left in between. Drawing the rest from reference TRBV7-2 and TRBJ1-5, the complete variable domain is GAGVSQSPSNKVTEKGKDVELRCDPISGHTALYWYRQSLGQGLEFLIYFQGNSAPDKSGLPSDRFSAERTGGSVSTLTIQRTQQEDSAVYLCASSLALRVSNQPQHFGDGTRLSIL.

This clone was detected a few times. The V and J genes are TRBV19 and TRBJ2-1; 8 bases are shared with TRBD1. Per germline, CDR1 LNHDA and CDR2 SQIVND (reference sequence). The CDR3 sequence is 12 residues long. The ends lost 7 bases at V and 7 bases at J; junction bases unmatched: 3. CDR3 sequence (DNA): TGTGCCAGTAACAGACAGGGGAATGAGCAGTTCTTC. Encoded protein: CASNRQGNEQFF.

The chain couples TRBV7-9 to TRBJ2-3, with TRBD2 matching over 10 bases. The CDR3 runs 17 residues. V shed 8 bases, J shed 0 bases, and the junction held 11 bases outside the gene matches. Looked up from germline, CDR1 is SEHNR and CDR2 is FQNEAQ (reference sequence). The chain's CDR3 is CASPGLAGASSTDTQYF. Here the CDR3 DNA reads TGTGCCAGCCCCGGGCTAGCGGGGGCCTCTAGCACAGATACGCAGTATTTT.

The V gene is TRBV5-6, the J gene TRBJ2-3, with 9 bases fitting TRBD1. Germline V gene data show CDR1 as SGHDT and CDR2 as YYEEEE. The CDR3 is 15 residues long. The J segment lost 5 bases and the V segment lost 2 bases, leaving 6 bases of the junction unmatched. Written as DNA, the CDR3 is TGTGCCAGCAGCTTTCCGGGACAGGGTGGAGATACGCAGTATTTT. This gives the protein CASSFPGQGGDTQYF.

The rearrangement uses TRBV5-1 and TRBJ2-5, with TRBD1 as a possible D gene (6 bases). Germline loops: CDR1 SGHRS, CDR2 YFSETQ. Trimming stripped 0 bases from V and 3 bases from J, with 9 bases between. The CDR3 runs to 14 residues. CDR3 DNA: TGCGCCAGCAGCTTGGCGGCAGGGGAAGAGACCCAGTACTTC. Protein product: CASSLAAGEETQYF.

This chain connects TRBV9 to TRBJ2-1; 9 positions agree with TRBD2. Trimming at V came to 0 bases and at J to 9 bases, leaving 10 bases not matched to a gene. CDR3 length equals 16 residues. Looked up from germline, CDR1 is SGDLS and CDR2 is YYNGEE. The DNA for the CDR3 is TGTGCCAGCAGCGTAGGTGGGCGGGGGGGCATCGTTGAGCAGTTCTTC. This codes for CASSVGGRGGIVEQFF.

The chain recombines TRBV7-8 with TRBJ1-1, with D uncertain. The CDR3 runs to 14 residues. Germline CDR1 and CDR2: SGHVS and FQNEAQ. V lost 0 bases and J lost 3, with 8 bases in between. CDR3 nucleotide sequence: TGTGCCAGCAGCTTAGCGTGGAGGGACACTGAAGCTTTCTTT. This sequence encodes CASSLAWRDTEAFF.